These T cell receptor beta chains were read from a single sample in a study of T cells in localized non-small cell lung cancer. TCRdb's copy holds only in-frame clones and misses some; the assay was immunoSEQ multiplex PCR. The sample includes about 2,200 clones, more than 30% seen only once; the top ten take approximately 10%. The sample was normal lung tissue next to the tumor, taken before any cancer treatment. The receptors originated from a female donor over 55 with stage I squamous cell lung carcinoma. The conserved cysteine and the conserved F or W are not part of the CDR3 here.

V: TRBV19
CDR3: ASNPLSGENSPLH

V: TRBV29-1
CDR3: SVEEGKGYNEQF

V: TRBV5-1
CDR3: ASSLWQGGTGELF

V: TRBV9
CDR3: ASSYGTGGSEQY

V: TRBV11-3
CDR3: ASSLTVSPGSEQF

V: TRBV19
CDR3: ASAEQPVRTPLH

V: TRBV2
CDR3: ASSEAPLGGGQGKQY

V: TRBV6-8
CDR3: AIRDPGQSHYEQY

V: TRBV5-1
CDR3: ASSYRTGNTGELF

V: TRBV11-3
CDR3: ASSLETIMNTEAF